The rows below give T cell receptor beta chains drawn from one sample of a study of shared clonotypes between healthy human individuals. Libraries were prepared by immunoSEQ multiplex PCR; TCRdb keeps only in-frame clonotypes and omits some of them. This sample has approximately 2,000,000 clones, with under 95% found just once. The material sequenced was naive CD4+ T cells from PBMCs. All receptors come from a man in his late teens or twenties in good health. Some clones in this sample may be carry-over from other donors' samples. CDR3s include the opening cysteine and the closing phenylalanine or tryptophan. A D gene is named only where the DNA matches it firmly. Some rows have no size entry. The others give once, few or many, or a class for an expanded clone.

cdr3_aa,cdr3_nt,d_call,clone_size,j_call,cdr3_length,v_call
CASSRATGDIQYF,TGCGCCAGCAGCCGTGCGACTGGGGACATTCAGTACTTC,-,-,TRBJ2-4,13,TRBV4-1
CASTGIRGDKETQYF,TGTGCCAGCACCGGCATCCGGGGGGATAAAGAGACCCAGTACTTC,TRBD2,-,TRBJ2-5,15,TRBV27
CASSYSPSGKYEQYF,TGTGCCAGCAGTTACTCCCCTAGCGGGAAGTACGAGCAGTACTTC,TRBD2,-,TRBJ2-7,15,TRBV6-6
CASSFRDFRYNSPLHF,TGTGCCAGCAGTTTTCGGGATTTCCGCTATAATTCACCCCTCCACTTT,-,-,TRBJ1-6,16,TRBV28
CASSLTGLAGAWTGELFF,TGCGCCAGCAGCCTGACGGGACTAGCGGGAGCTTGGACCGGGGAGCTGTTTTTT,TRBD2,-,TRBJ2-2,18,TRBV4-1
CASTPNWGNEKLFF,TGTGCCAGCACCCCAAATTGGGGGAATGAAAAACTGTTTTTT,-,-,TRBJ1-4,14,TRBV27
CASARLSSYEQYF,TGTGCCAGTGCCCGGCTTAGCTCCTACGAGCAGTACTTC,-,-,TRBJ2-7,13,TRBV27
CASSLGDRAGNTIYF,TGCGCCAGCAGCTTGGGGGACAGGGCTGGAAACACCATATATTTT,TRBD1,-,TRBJ1-3,15,TRBV5-1
CASSPEQFYEQYF,TGTGCCAGCTCACCAGAACAGTTCTACGAGCAGTACTTC,-,-,TRBJ2-7,13,TRBV18
CAWIVGGLGTEAFF,TGTGCCTGGATTGTTGGCGGTCTCGGCACTGAAGCTTTCTTT,-,-,TRBJ1-1,14,TRBV30
CASSEGLGGRYTGANVLTF,TGTGCCAGCAGTGAAGGACTTGGGGGGCGGTACACCGGGGCCAACGTCCTGACTTTC,-,-,TRBJ2-6,19,TRBV2
CASSLYVYHTDTQYF,TGTGCCAGCAGCTTGTACGTCTACCACACAGATACGCAGTATTTT,-,-,TRBJ2-3,15,TRBV5-8
CASSFDRVSSGYTF,TGTGCCAGCAGCTTCGACAGGGTGAGCTCCGGCTACACCTTC,TRBD1,-,TRBJ1-2,14,TRBV11-2
CASSAKTQGAITQNTEAFF,TGTGCCAGCAGTGCGAAAACACAGGGGGCGATTACTCAGAACACTGAAGCTTTCTTT,TRBD1,-,TRBJ1-1,19,TRBV6-1
CASSLDSRTDTQYF,TGCGCCAGCAGCTTAGACAGCCGCACAGATACGCAGTATTTT,-,-,TRBJ2-3,14,TRBV5-1
CASSLAGYYEQYF,TGTGCCAGCAGCTTAGCGGGGTACTACGAGCAGTACTTC,-,once,TRBJ2-7,13,TRBV7-2
CASSLEGGARETQYF,TGTGCCAGCAGTTTAGAGGGGGGCGCGCGGGAGACCCAGTACTTC,-,-,TRBJ2-5,15,TRBV28
CASNVGLAGDTQYF,TGTGCCAGCAACGTCGGACTAGCGGGAGATACGCAGTATTTT,TRBD2,-,TRBJ2-3,14,TRBV4-2
CASSLSIVASNYNEQFF,TGTGCCAGCAGTTTATCCATAGTAGCCTCAAACTACAATGAGCAGTTCTTC,-,-,TRBJ2-1,17,TRBV27
CASRGDRVYNEQFF,TGTGCCAGCAGGGGGGACAGGGTCTACAATGAGCAGTTCTTC,TRBD1,-,TRBJ2-1,14,TRBV28
CASSSSGTSGTINTQYF,TGTGCCAGCAGCTCCTCCGGGACTAGCGGGACTATAAATACGCAGTATTTT,TRBD2,-,TRBJ2-3,17,TRBV7-3
CASSWQETYEQYF,TGCGCCAGCAGCTGGCAGGAAACCTACGAGCAGTACTTC,-,-,TRBJ2-7,13,TRBV5-1
CASSPGSGLYEQYF,TGTGCCAGCTCCCCGGGTTCCGGCCTATACGAGCAGTACTTC,-,-,TRBJ2-7,14,TRBV18
CASSSRGSQRHEQFF,TGTGCCAGCAGCTCCAGGGGGAGCCAGCGGCATGAGCAGTTCTTC,TRBD1,-,TRBJ2-1,15,TRBV11-3
CASSTDVTAGYTF,TGCGCCAGCAGCACGGATGTAACGGCCGGCTACACCTTC,-,-,TRBJ1-2,13,TRBV5-1
CASKSGLAGQSAGELFF,TGTGCCAGCAAGTCTGGGCTAGCGGGACAGTCGGCCGGGGAGCTGTTTTTT,TRBD2,-,TRBJ2-2,17,TRBV2
CASSYQGSPETQYF,TGTGCCAGCAGTTACCAAGGGAGTCCAGAGACCCAGTACTTC,-,-,TRBJ2-5,14,TRBV6-5
CSASGQGNTEAFF,TGCAGCGCCTCGGGACAGGGGAACACTGAAGCTTTCTTT,TRBD1,few,TRBJ1-1,13,TRBV29-1
CASSPHREHTQYF,TGTGCCAGCAGCCCCCACAGGGAACATACGCAGTATTTT,-,-,TRBJ2-3,13,TRBV7-2
CASSPKWNQPQHF,TGTGCCAGCAGCCCAAAATGGAATCAGCCCCAGCATTTT,-,-,TRBJ1-5,13,TRBV7-2
CASSLAESPGEHYGYTF,TGCGCCAGCAGCTTGGCAGAATCGCCGGGAGAACACTATGGCTACACCTTC,-,once,TRBJ1-2,17,TRBV5-1
CASSLGTYEQYF,TGTGCCAGCAGTCTCGGGACCTACGAGCAGTACTTC,-,once,TRBJ2-7,12,TRBV7-9
CASRVTTDTQYF,TGCGCCAGCCGAGTGACGACGGATACGCAGTATTTT,-,-,TRBJ2-3,12,TRBV5-1
CASSKHRDTEAFF,TGTGCCAGCAGCAAACACAGGGACACTGAAGCTTTCTTT,-,few,TRBJ1-1,13,TRBV9
CASTPGGSGNTIYF,TGTGCCAGCACCCCGGGGGGATCTGGAAACACCATATATTTT,-,-,TRBJ1-3,14,TRBV6-5
CASSSQQGADGYTF,TGTGCCAGCAGCTCTCAACAGGGGGCGGATGGCTACACCTTC,TRBD1,-,TRBJ1-2,14,TRBV7-9
CAWSVGNHGQYF,TGTGCCTGGAGTGTGGGAAATCACGGGCAGTACTTC,-,-,TRBJ2-7,12,TRBV30
CASSLVIRGIAFF,TGTGCCAGCAGCTTAGTTATCCGCGGGATCGCTTTCTTT,-,-,TRBJ1-1,13,TRBV7-2
CASSQVFQNTEAFF,TGCGCCAGCAGCCAAGTCTTCCAGAACACTGAAGCTTTCTTT,-,-,TRBJ1-1,14,TRBV4-1
CASSRQGGLSSYNEQFF,TGTGCCAGCAGCCGCCAGGGAGGGTTGAGCTCCTACAATGAGCAGTTCTTC,TRBD2,-,TRBJ2-1,17,TRBV5-4
CASSSTGDYGYTF,TGCGCCAGCAGCTCAACAGGGGACTATGGCTACACCTTC,TRBD1,-,TRBJ1-2,13,TRBV5-1
CASSQGLNQPQHF,TGTGCCAGCAGCCAGGGACTTAATCAGCCCCAGCATTTT,-,once,TRBJ1-5,13,TRBV11-1
CASSLGRGSTNEKLFF,TGCGCCAGCAGCTTGGGCCGGGGGTCAACTAATGAAAAACTGTTTTTT,-,-,TRBJ1-4,16,TRBV5-1
CASSADGTYEQYF,TGTGCCAGCTCAGCGGACGGAACCTACGAGCAGTACTTC,-,once,TRBJ2-7,13,TRBV18
CASSQAHTYEQYF,TGCGCCAGCAGCCAAGCCCACACCTACGAGCAGTACTTC,-,-,TRBJ2-7,13,TRBV4-1
CASSPDRHNEQFF,TGTGCCAGCTCACCGGACCGGCACAATGAGCAGTTCTTC,-,-,TRBJ2-1,13,TRBV18
CASSPGLAGIETQYF,TGCGCCAGCAGCCCCGGACTAGCGGGGATAGAGACCCAGTACTTC,TRBD2,-,TRBJ2-5,15,TRBV5-1